A selection of T cell receptor beta chains follows, all from one sample in a study of blood T cell repertoires in COVID-19. Assay: immunoSEQ multiplex PCR; the TCRdb copy retains only in-frame clones and omits some. This sample carries roughly 410,000 clones, 75% to 90% of them seen once, and the ten largest clones take less than 2%. Sequencing was done on a sample of peripheral blood. The receptor set was obtained from a woman between 40 and 55 years old with COVID-19, enrolled during active disease. Each CDR3 is given without its conserved first and last residue. Each record gives: clone size, V gene, J gene, CDR3 protein. The size field is filled for only some rows; it gives once, few, many or a size class.

-	TRBV9	TRBJ2-1	ASSVPTGSNEQF
-	TRBV19	TRBJ1-6	ASSPRRQRNSPLH
-	TRBV27	TRBJ2-3	ASSIIGADTQY
-	TRBV6-2/TRBV6-3	TRBJ1-1	ASSYGLATEAF
-	TRBV5-1	TRBJ1-4	ASSLAGQTAEKLF
once	TRBV7-2	TRBJ1-2	ASSARDSFYGYT
-	TRBV28	TRBJ2-7	ASRLPGQGYYEQY
-	TRBV7-9	TRBJ1-1	ASSLSRQLNTEAF
-	TRBV5-1	TRBJ2-7	ASSFGTSGGARSYEQY
-	TRBV6-5	TRBJ2-5	ASSYVVQETQY
few	TRBV3-1/TRBV3-2	TRBJ2-7	ASSQSYEQY
-	TRBV9	TRBJ1-6	ASSLTGTDNSPLH
few	TRBV5-5	TRBJ2-7	ASSLGLAGTYEQY
-	TRBV5-6	TRBJ2-7	ASSLPSSGSYEQY
-	TRBV7-3	TRBJ1-2	ASSLTPTRGYT
-	TRBV9	TRBJ2-5	ASSLPGQETQY
-	TRBV5-1	TRBJ2-7	ASSLAQGTGRGEQY
few	TRBV5-1	TRBJ1-5	ASSLEGAVNQPQH
few	TRBV5-1	TRBJ1-2	ASSQGQGDGYT
-	TRBV30	TRBJ2-7	AWSVIGTGPYEQY
-	TRBV23-1	TRBJ2-1	ASSRRSLTYNEQF
once	TRBV6-5	TRBJ1-3	ASSYGERNTIY
-	TRBV7-2	TRBJ1-6	ASSLASGAGRVSSSPLH
-	TRBV5-1	TRBJ1-1	ASSLTTGRTEAF
-	TRBV7-2	TRBJ2-4	ASSLYRSGSGQRKNIQY
-	TRBV6-5	TRBJ1-1	ASSSRGGTEAF
-	TRBV28	TRBJ1-1	ASSPDTEAF
-	TRBV18	TRBJ2-5	ASSPLVTGGPGQETQY
-	TRBV10-3	TRBJ1-6	AISETEGWSPLH
-	TRBV28	TRBJ2-2	ASSFSGPNRHRELF
-	TRBV5-1	TRBJ1-1	ASRRGRETEAF
-	TRBV5-1	TRBJ2-7	ASTSEVEQY
-	TRBV5-1	TRBJ2-3	ASSRDSLGTDTQY
-	TRBV21-1	TRBJ2-2	ASSKEPGNTGELF
once	TRBV6-6	TRBJ1-1	ASRGTGGSRNTEAF
-	TRBV10-3	TRBJ1-1	AISGTRTSAEAF
-	TRBV5-1	TRBJ2-7	ASTSGSLIGGEQY
-	TRBV2	TRBJ1-1	ASRDTGNTEAF
-	TRBV11-2	TRBJ1-5	ASSPGGARSNQPQH
-	TRBV5-1	TRBJ2-1	ASSLRTSGTGNEQF
-	TRBV19	TRBJ2-1	ASSNTPGGGYEQF
-	TRBV28	TRBJ1-5	ASSLVGGLGNQPQH
-	TRBV27	TRBJ2-1	ASRPRADSDEQF
-	TRBV19	TRBJ2-5	ASSPRGETQY
-	TRBV20-1	TRBJ1-1	SSGQYTEAF
-	TRBV9	TRBJ2-1	ASSREGVPYNEQF